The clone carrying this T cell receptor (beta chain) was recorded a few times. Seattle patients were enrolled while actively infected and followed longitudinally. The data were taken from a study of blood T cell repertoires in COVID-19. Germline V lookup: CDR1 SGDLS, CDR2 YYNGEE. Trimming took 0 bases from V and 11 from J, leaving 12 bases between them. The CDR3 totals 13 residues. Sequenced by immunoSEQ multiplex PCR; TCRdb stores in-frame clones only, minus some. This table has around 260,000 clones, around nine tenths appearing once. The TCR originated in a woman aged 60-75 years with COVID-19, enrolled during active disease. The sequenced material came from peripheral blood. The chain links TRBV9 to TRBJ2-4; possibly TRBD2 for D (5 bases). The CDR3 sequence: CASSVDLATFQYF. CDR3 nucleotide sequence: TGTGCCAGCAGCGTAGACCTAGCCACGTTTCAGTACTTC.